One and the same sample provided the 12 T cell receptor beta chains below, sequenced in a study of T cells in pancreatic ductal adenocarcinoma. The assay was immunoSEQ multiplex PCR, and TCRdb's table has in-frame clones only and misses some. The table includes some 16,000 clones, approximately 91% detected once. The selected patients with pancreatic ductal adenocarcinoma had surgery but no neoadjuvant therapy. The sample comprised PBMCs. These receptor sequences come from a human donor with pancreatic ductal adenocarcinoma.

V gene TRBV11-2 combines with J gene TRBJ1-6; TRBD1 is a possible D gene (6 bases). The germline gives CDR1 SGHAT, CDR2 FQNNGV. V was clipped by 7 bases and J by 5 bases, with 12 bases between them. The CDR3 is 14 residues long. This CDR3 reads CASNPGHNNSPLHF. The CDR3 DNA reads TGTGCCAGCAACCCGGGACACAATAATTCACCCCTCCACTTT.

DNA of the CDR3: TGTGCCAGCAGCCGGTCCACCGGGGAGCTGTTTTTT. Amino acids: CASSRSTGELFF. The chain is built from TRBV7-8 and TRBJ2-2; no clear D. This CDR3 has 12 residues. Germline CDR1 is SGHVS and CDR2 is FQNEAQ. Trimming left V 5 bases short and J 4 bases short, with 5 bases between. The full variable domain, its missing parts supplied by reference TRBV7-8 and TRBJ2-2, is GAGVSQSPRYKVAKRGQDVALRCDPISGHVSLFWYQQALGQGPEFLTYFQNEAQLDKSGLPSDRFFAERPEGSVSTLKIQRTQQEDSAVYLCASSRSTGELFFGEGSRLTVL.

This clone was seen just once. The rearrangement joins TRBV19 to TRBJ2-1; D is uncertain. CDR3 length: 13 amino acids. Per the germline V gene, CDR1 is LNHDA and CDR2 is SQIVND (reference sequence). V shed 4 bases and J shed 10 bases, with 14 bases lying between them. In DNA, the CDR3 is TGTGCCAGTAGTAAAATGAGGTCCGGGGAGCAGTTCTTC. It codes for CASSKMRSGEQFF.

This clone was seen a single time. Other DNA variants within this sample encode the same CDR3. V is TRBV18 and J is TRBJ2-2, with TRBD1 identical over 7 bases. CDR1 is KGHSH and CDR2 is LQKENI in the germline V gene. V was pared by 3 bases and J by 0 bases, with 7 bases of the junction left unmatched. This CDR3 has 17 residues. As DNA, the CDR3 is TGTGCCAGCTCACCGTTACAGGGGCGAGCGAACACCGGGGAGCTGTTTTTT. As protein: CASSPLQGRANTGELFF.

V is TRBV6-5 and J is TRBJ2-7; 7 bases are shared with TRBD1. The CDR3 contains 13 residues. Germline V gives CDR1 MNHEY, CDR2 SVGAGI. V was clipped by 6 bases and J by 4 bases; unmatched bases: 6. This chain's CDR3 is CASSQGQIYEQYF. CDR3 DNA: TGTGCCAGCAGCCAGGGACAGATTTACGAGCAGTACTTC.

The V gene is TRBV19, the J gene TRBJ1-1, with D perhaps matching TRBD1 (5 bases). The germline V gene has CDR1 LNHDA and CDR2 SQIVND (reference sequence). V lost 5 bases and J lost 4, with 14 bases in between. The CDR3 runs to 14 residues. CDR3 sequence: CASSPRDLGTEAFF. The CDR3 region has the DNA TGTGCCAGTAGTCCCAGGGATTTGGGCACTGAAGCTTTCTTT.

This clone was found once. The chain carries TRBV10-3 and TRBJ1-1; 12 nucleotides align to TRBD1. Germline V gives CDR1 ENHRY, CDR2 SYGVKD. Trimming took 10 bases from V and 0 from J; bases not matched to a gene: 9. The CDR3 consists of 16 residues. The DNA for the CDR3 is TGTGCCAGCCGGGGGACAGGGGGCCGGATGAACACTGAAGCTTTCTTT. Translated: CASRGTGGRMNTEAFF.

The chain has TRBV6-1 and TRBJ2-2; 7 bases fit TRBD1. Germline V gene sequence: CDR1 MNHNS, CDR2 SASEGT. This CDR3 is built from 15 residues. The junction had 5 bases not matched to a gene; V was cut back by 7 bases and J by 0 bases. As DNA, the CDR3 is TGTGCCAGCACACAGGGGAATGCGAACACCGGGGAGCTGTTTTTT. Amino acids: CASTQGNANTGELFF.

The rearrangement joins TRBV6-5 to TRBJ1-6, with a possible D match to TRBD1 (5 bases). The CDR3 length is 15 residues. Trimming stripped 0 bases from V and 7 bases from J, with 10 bases between. Germline-derived CDR1 and CDR2 are MNHEY and SVGAGI. This CDR3 reads CASSYSRQQNSPLHF. Here the CDR3 DNA reads TGTGCCAGCAGTTACTCCCGACAGCAAAATTCACCCCTCCACTTT.

The V call is TRBV7-9, the J call TRBJ1-2; D is perhaps TRBD1 (6 bases). This CDR3 is built from 12 residues. The germline V and J ends were trimmed by 4 bases and 8 bases, with 11 bases remaining between them. In germline, CDR1 is SEHNR, CDR2 FQNEAQ (reference sequence). The CDR3 spells CASSSFRGGYTF. CDR3 sequence (DNA): TGTGCCAGCAGCTCCTTCAGGGGAGGCTACACCTTC.

The genes are TRBV9 and TRBJ1-1; no clear D gene. Trimming took off 0 bases at V and 1 base at J, with 13 bases between the two ends. The germline V gene encodes CDR1 SGDLS and CDR2 YYNGEE. The CDR3 consists of 16 residues. CDR3 sequence reads: CASSVGTSLGNTEAFF. The CDR3 coding sequence is TGTGCCAGCAGCGTAGGAACTTCCCTCGGGAACACTGAAGCTTTCTTT.

The V gene is TRBV11-3, the J gene TRBJ2-1, with 8 bases lining up with TRBD2. The V gene end was trimmed by 11 bases and the J gene end by 9 bases; junction bases not matched to a gene: 18. The CDR3 consists of 15 residues. Germline V lookup: CDR1 SGHNT, CDR2 YENEEA. The CDR3 region is CAGATGGPTPTEQFF. CDR3 bases: TGTGCCGGAGCGACGGGGGGGCCAACTCCTACTGAGCAGTTCTTC.